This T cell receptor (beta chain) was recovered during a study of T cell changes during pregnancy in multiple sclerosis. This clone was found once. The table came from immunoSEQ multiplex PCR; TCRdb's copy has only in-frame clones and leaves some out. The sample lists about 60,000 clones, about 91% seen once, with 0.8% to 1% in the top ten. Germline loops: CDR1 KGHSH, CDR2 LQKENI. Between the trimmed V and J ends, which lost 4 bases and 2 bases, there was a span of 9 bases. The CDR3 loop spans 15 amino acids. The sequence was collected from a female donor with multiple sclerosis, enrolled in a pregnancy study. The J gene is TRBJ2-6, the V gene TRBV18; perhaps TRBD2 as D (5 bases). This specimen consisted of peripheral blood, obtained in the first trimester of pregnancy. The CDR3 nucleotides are TGTGCCAGCTCACGCCGGGGTGCTGGGGCCAACGTCCTGACTTTC. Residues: CASSRRGAGANVLTF.